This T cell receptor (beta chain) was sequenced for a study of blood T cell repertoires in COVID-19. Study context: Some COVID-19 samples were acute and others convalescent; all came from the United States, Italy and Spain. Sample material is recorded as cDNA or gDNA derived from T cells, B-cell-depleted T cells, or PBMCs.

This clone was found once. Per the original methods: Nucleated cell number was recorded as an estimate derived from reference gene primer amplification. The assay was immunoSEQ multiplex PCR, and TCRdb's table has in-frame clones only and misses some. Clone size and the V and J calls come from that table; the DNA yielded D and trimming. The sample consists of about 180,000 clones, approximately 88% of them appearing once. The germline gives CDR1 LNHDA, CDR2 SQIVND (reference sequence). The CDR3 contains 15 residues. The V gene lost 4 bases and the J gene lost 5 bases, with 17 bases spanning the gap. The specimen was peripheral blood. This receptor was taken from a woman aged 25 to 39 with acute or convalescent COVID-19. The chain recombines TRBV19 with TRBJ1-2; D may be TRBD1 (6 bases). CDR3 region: CASSRGTWTDYGYTF. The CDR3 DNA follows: TGTGCCAGTAGTAGGGGTACCTGGACAGATTATGGCTACACCTTC.